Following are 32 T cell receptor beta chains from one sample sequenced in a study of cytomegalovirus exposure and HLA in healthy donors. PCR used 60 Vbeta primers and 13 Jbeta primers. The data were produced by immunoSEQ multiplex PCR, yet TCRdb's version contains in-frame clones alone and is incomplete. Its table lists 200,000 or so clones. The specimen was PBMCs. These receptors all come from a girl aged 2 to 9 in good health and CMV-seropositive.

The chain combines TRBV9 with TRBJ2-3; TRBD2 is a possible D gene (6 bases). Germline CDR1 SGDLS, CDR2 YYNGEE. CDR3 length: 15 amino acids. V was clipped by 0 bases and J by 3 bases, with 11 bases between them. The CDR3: CASSVELADTDTQYF. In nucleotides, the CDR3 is TGTGCCAGCAGCGTAGAATTAGCGGATACAGATACGCAGTATTTT.

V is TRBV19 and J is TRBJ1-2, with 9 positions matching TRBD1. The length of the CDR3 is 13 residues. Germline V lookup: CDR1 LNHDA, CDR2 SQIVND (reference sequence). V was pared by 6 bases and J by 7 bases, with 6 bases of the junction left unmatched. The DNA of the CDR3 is TGTGCCAGTAGAACAGGGGGCACGGGTGGCTACACCTTC. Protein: CASRTGGTGGYTF.

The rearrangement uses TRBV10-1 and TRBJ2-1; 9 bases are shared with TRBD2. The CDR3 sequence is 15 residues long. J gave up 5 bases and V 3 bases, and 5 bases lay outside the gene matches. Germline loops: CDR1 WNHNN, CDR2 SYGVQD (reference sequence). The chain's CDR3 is CASSDIAGVNNEQFF. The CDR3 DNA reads TGCGCCAGCAGTGACATAGCGGGAGTTAACAATGAGCAGTTCTTC.

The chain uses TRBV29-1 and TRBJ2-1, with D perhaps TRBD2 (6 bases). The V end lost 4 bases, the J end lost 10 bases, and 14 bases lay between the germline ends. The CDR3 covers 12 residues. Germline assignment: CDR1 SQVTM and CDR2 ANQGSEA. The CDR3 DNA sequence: TGCAGCGTTGTTAAAGCGGGTAGCGAGCAGTTCTTC. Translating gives CSVVKAGSEQFF.

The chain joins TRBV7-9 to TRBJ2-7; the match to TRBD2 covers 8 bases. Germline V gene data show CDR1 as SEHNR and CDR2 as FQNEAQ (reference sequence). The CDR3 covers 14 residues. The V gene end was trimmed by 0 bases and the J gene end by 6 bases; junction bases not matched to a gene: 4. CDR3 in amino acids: CASSLAAGAFEQYF. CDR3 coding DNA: TGTGCCAGCAGCTTAGCAGCGGGAGCTTTCGAGCAGTACTTC.

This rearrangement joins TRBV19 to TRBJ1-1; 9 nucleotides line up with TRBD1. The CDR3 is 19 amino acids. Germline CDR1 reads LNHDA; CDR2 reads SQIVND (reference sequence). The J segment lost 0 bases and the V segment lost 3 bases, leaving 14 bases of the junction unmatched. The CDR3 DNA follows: TGTGCCAGTAGTATTAGCCGGGACAGGGTGCAACCAATGAACACTGAAGCTTTCTTT. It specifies CASSISRDRVQPMNTEAFF.

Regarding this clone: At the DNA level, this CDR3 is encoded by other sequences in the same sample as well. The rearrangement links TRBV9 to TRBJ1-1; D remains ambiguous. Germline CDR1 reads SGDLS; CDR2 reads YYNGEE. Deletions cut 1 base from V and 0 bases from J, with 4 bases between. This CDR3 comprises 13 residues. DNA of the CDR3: TGTGCCAGCAGCGTAACGGTGAACACTGAAGCTTTCTTT. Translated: CASSVTVNTEAFF.

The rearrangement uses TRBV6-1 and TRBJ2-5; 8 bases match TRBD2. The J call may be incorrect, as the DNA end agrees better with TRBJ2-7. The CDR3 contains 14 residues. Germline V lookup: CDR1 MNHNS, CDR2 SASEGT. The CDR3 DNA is TGTGCCAGCAGTGTGGCTAGCGGGTCCTACGAGCAGTACTTC. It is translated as CASSVASGSYEQYF.

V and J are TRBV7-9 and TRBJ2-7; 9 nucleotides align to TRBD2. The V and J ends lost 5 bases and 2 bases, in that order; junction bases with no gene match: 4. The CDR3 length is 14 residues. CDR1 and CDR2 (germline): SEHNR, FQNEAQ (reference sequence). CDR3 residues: CASSLLAGPYEQYF. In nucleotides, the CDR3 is TGTGCCAGCAGCCTTCTAGCGGGACCCTACGAGCAGTACTTC.

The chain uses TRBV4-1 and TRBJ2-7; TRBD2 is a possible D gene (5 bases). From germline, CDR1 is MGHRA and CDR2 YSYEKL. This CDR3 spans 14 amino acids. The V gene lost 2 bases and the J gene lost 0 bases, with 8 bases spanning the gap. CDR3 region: CASSQRESSYEQYF. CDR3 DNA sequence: TGCGCCAGCAGCCAACGGGAAAGCTCCTACGAGCAGTACTTC.

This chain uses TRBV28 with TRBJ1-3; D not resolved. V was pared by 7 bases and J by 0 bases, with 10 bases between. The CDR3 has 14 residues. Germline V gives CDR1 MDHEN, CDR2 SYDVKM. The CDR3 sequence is CASIGGVSGNTIYF. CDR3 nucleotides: TGTGCCAGCATTGGCGGAGTCTCTGGAAACACCATATATTTT.

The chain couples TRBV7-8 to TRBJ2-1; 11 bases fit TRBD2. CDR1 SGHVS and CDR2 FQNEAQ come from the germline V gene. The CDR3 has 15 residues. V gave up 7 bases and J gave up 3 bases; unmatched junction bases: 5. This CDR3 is CASTPGLADYNEQFF. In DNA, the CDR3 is TGTGCCAGCACCCCGGGACTAGCGGACTACAATGAGCAGTTCTTC.

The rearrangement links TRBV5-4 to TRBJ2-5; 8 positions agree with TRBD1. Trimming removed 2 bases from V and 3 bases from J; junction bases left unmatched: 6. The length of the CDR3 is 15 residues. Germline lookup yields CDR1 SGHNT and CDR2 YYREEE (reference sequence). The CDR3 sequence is CASSLPGQVEETQYF. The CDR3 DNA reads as TGTGCCAGCAGCTTACCGGGACAGGTCGAAGAGACCCAGTACTTC.

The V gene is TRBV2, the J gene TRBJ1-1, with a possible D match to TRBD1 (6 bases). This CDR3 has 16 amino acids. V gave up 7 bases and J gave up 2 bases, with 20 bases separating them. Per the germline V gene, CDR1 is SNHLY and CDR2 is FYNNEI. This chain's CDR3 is CASIVRGRRSNTEAFF. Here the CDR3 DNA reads TGTGCCAGCATTGTGCGGGGGCGCAGGTCCAACACTGAAGCTTTCTTT.

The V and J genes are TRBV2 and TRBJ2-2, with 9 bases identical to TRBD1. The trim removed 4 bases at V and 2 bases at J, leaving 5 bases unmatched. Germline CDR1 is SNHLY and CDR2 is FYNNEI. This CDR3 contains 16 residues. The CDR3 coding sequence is TGTGCCAGCAGTGTTATGGGACAGGGCAACACCGGGGAGCTGTTTTTT. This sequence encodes CASSVMGQGNTGELFF.

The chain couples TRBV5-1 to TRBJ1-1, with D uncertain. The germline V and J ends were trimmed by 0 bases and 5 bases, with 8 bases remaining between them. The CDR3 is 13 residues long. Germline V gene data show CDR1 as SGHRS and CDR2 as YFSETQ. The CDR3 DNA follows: TGCGCCAGCAGCTTGGCGGGTTTTACTGAAGCTTTCTTT. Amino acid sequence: CASSLAGFTEAFF.

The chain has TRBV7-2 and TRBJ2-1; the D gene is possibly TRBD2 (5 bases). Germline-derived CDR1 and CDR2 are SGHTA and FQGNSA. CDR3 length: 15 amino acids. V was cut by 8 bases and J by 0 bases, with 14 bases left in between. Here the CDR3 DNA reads TGTGCCAGCGAGGGTAATGGAAGCTCCTACAATGAGCAGTTCTTC. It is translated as CASEGNGSSYNEQFF.

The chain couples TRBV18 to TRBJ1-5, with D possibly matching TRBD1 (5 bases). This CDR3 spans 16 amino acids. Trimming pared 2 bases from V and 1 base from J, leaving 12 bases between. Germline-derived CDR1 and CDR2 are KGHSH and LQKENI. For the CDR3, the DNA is TGTGCCAGCTCACCAACTTCTGACAGCAGCAATCAGCCCCAGCATTTT. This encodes CASSPTSDSSNQPQHF.

The chain's CDR3 is CASTTDRVGQPQHF. For the CDR3, the DNA is TGTGCCAGTACCACGGACAGGGTGGGGCAGCCCCAGCATTTT. The V call is TRBV19, the J call TRBJ1-5; 8 bases are a match to TRBD1. V shed 7 bases and J 7 bases; nucleotides not matched to a gene: 9. Germline-derived CDR1 and CDR2 are LNHDA and SQIVND (reference sequence). CDR3 length: 14 residues.

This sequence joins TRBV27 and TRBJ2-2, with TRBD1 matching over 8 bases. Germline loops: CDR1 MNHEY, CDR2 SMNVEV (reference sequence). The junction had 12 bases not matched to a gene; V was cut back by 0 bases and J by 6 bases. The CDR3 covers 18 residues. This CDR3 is CASSLSTSRGLIAGELFF. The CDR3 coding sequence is TGTGCCAGCAGTTTATCCACAAGCAGGGGGCTTATAGCCGGGGAGCTGTTTTTT.

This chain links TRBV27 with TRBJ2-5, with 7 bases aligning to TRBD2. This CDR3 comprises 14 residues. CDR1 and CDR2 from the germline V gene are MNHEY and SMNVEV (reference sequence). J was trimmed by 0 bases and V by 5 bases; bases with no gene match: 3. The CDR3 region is CASSNLADQETQYF. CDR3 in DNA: TGTGCCAGCAGTAATCTAGCGGACCAAGAGACCCAGTACTTC.

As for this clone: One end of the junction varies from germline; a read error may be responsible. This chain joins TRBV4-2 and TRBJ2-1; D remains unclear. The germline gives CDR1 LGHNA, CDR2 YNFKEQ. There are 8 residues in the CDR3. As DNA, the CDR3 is TGTGCCAGCAGCCTCCCCATCTTC. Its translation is CASSLPIF.

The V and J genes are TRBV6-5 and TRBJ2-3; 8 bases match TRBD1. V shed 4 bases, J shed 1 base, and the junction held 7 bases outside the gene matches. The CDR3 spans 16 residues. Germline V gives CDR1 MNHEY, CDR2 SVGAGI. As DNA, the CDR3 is TGTGCCAGCAGTTCATCCCCAGGGGGCCGCACAGATACGCAGTATTTT. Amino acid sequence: CASSSSPGGRTDTQYF.

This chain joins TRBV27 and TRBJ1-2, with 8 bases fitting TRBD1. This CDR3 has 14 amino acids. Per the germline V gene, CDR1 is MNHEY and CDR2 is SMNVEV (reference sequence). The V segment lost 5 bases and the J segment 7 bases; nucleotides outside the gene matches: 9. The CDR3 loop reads CASSITDRGFGYTF. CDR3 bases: TGTGCCAGCAGTATTACTGACAGGGGATTTGGCTACACCTTC.

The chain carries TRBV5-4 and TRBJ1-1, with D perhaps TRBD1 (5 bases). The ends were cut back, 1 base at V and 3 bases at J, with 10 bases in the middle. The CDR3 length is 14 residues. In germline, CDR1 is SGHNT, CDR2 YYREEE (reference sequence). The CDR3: CASSLQTEDTEAFF. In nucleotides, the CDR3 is TGTGCCAGCAGCTTGCAGACAGAGGACACTGAAGCTTTCTTT.

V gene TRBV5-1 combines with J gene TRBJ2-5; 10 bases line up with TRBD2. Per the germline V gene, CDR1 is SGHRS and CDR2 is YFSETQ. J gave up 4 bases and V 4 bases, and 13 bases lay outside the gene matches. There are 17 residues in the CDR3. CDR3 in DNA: TGCGCCAGCAGCCCACTAACTAGCGGGGCGGGGGGAGAGACCCAGTACTTC. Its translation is CASSPLTSGAGGETQYF.

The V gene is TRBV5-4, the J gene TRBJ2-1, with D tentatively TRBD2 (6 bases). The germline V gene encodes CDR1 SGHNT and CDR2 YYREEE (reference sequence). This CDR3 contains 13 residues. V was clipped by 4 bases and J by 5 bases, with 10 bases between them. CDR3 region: CASSRGTDNEQFF. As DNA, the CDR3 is TGTGCCAGCAGCCGGGGGACCGACAATGAGCAGTTCTTC.

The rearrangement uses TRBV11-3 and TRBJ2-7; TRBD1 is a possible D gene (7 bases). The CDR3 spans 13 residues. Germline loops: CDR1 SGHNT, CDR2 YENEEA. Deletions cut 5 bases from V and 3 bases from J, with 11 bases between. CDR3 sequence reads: CASSGRDSYEQYF. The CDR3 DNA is TGTGCCAGCAGCGGGCGGGACAGCTACGAGCAGTACTTC. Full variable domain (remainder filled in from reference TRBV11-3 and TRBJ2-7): EAGVVQSPRYKIIEKKQPVAFWCNPISGHNTLYWYLQNLGQGPELLIRYENEEAVDDSQLPKDRFSAERLKGVDSTLKIQPAELGDSAVYLCASSGRDSYEQYFGPGTRLTVT.

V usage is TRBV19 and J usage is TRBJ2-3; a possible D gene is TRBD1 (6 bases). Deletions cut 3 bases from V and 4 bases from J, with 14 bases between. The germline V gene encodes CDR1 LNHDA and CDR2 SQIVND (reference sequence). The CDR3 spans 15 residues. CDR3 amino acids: CASSISSAGADTQYF. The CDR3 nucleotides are TGTGCCAGTAGTATCTCCTCCGCAGGGGCAGATACGCAGTATTTT.

The CDR3 reads CASSPPGGPGELFF. The CDR3 DNA is TGTGCCAGCTCACCTCCCGGAGGGCCGGGGGAGCTGTTTTTT. The J gene is TRBJ2-2, the V gene TRBV18; D is perhaps TRBD2 (6 bases). Trimming took off 3 bases at V and 8 bases at J, with 13 bases between the two ends. The V gene's germline CDR1 is KGHSH and CDR2 LQKENI. This CDR3 has 14 residues.

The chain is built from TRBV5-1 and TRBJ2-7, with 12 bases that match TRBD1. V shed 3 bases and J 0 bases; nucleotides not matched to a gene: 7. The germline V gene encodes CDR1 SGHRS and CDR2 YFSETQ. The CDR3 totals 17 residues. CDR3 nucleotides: TGCGCCAGCAGCTGGGGGACAGGGGGCTCTAGCTCCTACGAGCAGTACTTC. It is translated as CASSWGTGGSSSYEQYF.

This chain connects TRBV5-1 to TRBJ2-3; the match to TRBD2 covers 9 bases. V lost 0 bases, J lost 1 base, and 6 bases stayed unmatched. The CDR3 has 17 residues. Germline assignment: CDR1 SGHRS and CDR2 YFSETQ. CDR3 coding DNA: TGCGCCAGCAGCTTGGCTATGATAGCGGGAGGCACAGATACGCAGTATTTT. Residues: CASSLAMIAGGTDTQYF.